Below, 13 T cell receptor beta chains from the same sample are listed, as sequenced in a study of blood T cell repertoires in COVID-19. Repertoires were generated with immunoSEQ multiplex PCR, while TCRdb's copy carries only in-frame clones and drops some. The sample contains fewer than 250,000 clones, approximately 80% of which appear only once. Material for sequencing was peripheral blood. All receptors come from a woman aged 50 to 60 with acute or convalescent COVID-19.

The rearrangement links TRBV19 to TRBJ1-4, with D maybe TRBD1 (5 bases). Germline V gene lookup returns CDR1 LNHDA and CDR2 SQIVND (reference sequence). The CDR3 runs to 19 residues. V dropped 4 bases and J dropped 0 bases, with 21 bases sitting between them. CDR3 in DNA: TGTGCCAGTAGTACACCGGGTGGGGCAGAGACAGCAACTAATGAAAAACTGTTTTTT. It is translated as CASSTPGGAETATNEKLFF. Filled out from reference TRBV19 and TRBJ1-4, the complete variable domain reads DGGITQSPKYLFRKEGQNVTLSCEQNLNHDAMYWYRQDPGQGLRLIYYSQIVNDFQKGDIAEGYSVSREKKESFPLTVTSAQKNPTAFYLCASSTPGGAETATNEKLFFGSGTQLSVL.

The genes are TRBV28 and TRBJ1-2; tentative D call: TRBD1 (6 bases). The ends were cut back, 9 bases at V and 4 bases at J, with 6 bases in the middle. Looked up from germline, CDR1 is MDHEN and CDR2 is SYDVKM. The CDR3 totals 10 residues. The CDR3 bases are TGTGCCAGAGGGGGCTATGGCTACACCTTC. It encodes CARGGYGYTF.

The genes are TRBV12-3 or TRBV12-4 and TRBJ1-2, with TRBD1 matching over 7 bases. With 5 bases clipped from V and 6 bases from J, the junction kept 6 bases outside the gene matches. This CDR3 region has 13 residues. The DNA of the CDR3 is TGTGCCAGCAGTCGGCCAGGGGGAGATGGCTACACCTTC. It specifies CASSRPGGDGYTF.

As concerns this clone: At one of its ends the junction is not consistent with the germline gene, which may arise from a read error. The gene calls are TRBV7-7 and TRBJ2-3, with TRBD2 as a possible D gene (6 bases). Germline V gene data show CDR1 as SSHAT and CDR2 as FNYEAQ (reference sequence). The CDR3 length is 17 residues. CDR3 sequence reads: CASSLPPDKLATDTQYF. The CDR3 region has the DNA TGTGCTAGCAGCCTACCCCCGGACAAACTAGCCACAGATACGCAGTATTTT.

The chain couples TRBV7-3 to TRBJ2-5; D perhaps matches TRBD2 (5 bases). The CDR3 sequence is 15 residues long. Trimming stripped 5 bases from V and 2 bases from J, with 15 bases between. Germline V CDR1 and CDR2: SGHTA, FQGTGA. Here the CDR3 reads CASSRTGAGQETQYF. CDR3 DNA sequence: TGTGCCAGCAGCCGCACCGGCGCGGGTCAAGAGACCCAGTACTTC.

The V call is TRBV5-1, the J call TRBJ2-3, with TRBD1 identical over 7 bases. V lost 2 bases to trimming and J lost 2 bases; unmatched junction nucleotides: 2. CDR3 length: 14 amino acids. Per the germline V gene, CDR1 is SGHRS and CDR2 is YFSETQ. Written as DNA, the CDR3 is TGCGCCAGCAGCTTCGACAGGGACACAGATACGCAGTATTTT. Protein sequence: CASSFDRDTDTQYF.

The chain employs TRBV28 and TRBJ2-1; D unresolved. This CDR3 comprises 12 residues. Germline V gene sequence: CDR1 MDHEN, CDR2 SYDVKM. V dropped 2 bases and J dropped 9 bases, with 8 bases sitting between them. For the CDR3, the DNA is TGTGCCAGCAGTTTACGAGAGTTTGAGCAGTTCTTC. This codes for CASSLREFEQFF. Supplemented by reference TRBV28 and TRBJ2-1, the full variable domain reads DVKVTQSSRYLVKRTGEKVFLECVQDMDHENMFWYRQDPGLGLRLIYFSYDVKMKEKGDIPEGYSVSREKKERFSLILESASTNQTSMYLCASSLREFEQFFGPGTRLTVL.

This clone was counted many times. The same CDR3 can be traced to other DNA sequences in this sample. This rearrangement joins TRBV7-9 to TRBJ2-3, with D possibly TRBD1 on 5 matching bases. The CDR3 extends over 14 amino acids. V was clipped by 1 base and J by 0 bases, with 5 bases between them. Germline V gene lookup returns CDR1 SEHNR and CDR2 FQNEAQ (reference sequence). The CDR3 bases are TGTGCCAGCAGCTTAGAGGGGAGCACAGATACGCAGTATTTT. Translation gives CASSLEGSTDTQYF.

The chain is built from TRBV28 and TRBJ2-1, with D perhaps matching TRBD1 (6 bases). With 5 bases removed from V and 8 bases from J, the gap between germline ends came to 10 bases. Germline lookup yields CDR1 MDHEN and CDR2 SYDVKM. CDR3 size: 12 residues. In nucleotides, the CDR3 is TGTGCCAGCAGTCTAGGGGGTTATGAGCAGTTCTTC. As protein: CASSLGGYEQFF.

The chain has TRBV4-1 and TRBJ2-5, with TRBD2 identical over 10 bases. The germline V gene has CDR1 MGHRA and CDR2 YSYEKL. The ends lost 0 bases at V and 5 bases at J; junction bases unmatched: 3. CDR3 length: 15 residues. The CDR3 loop is CASSQDSSGGETQYF. The CDR3 bases are TGCGCCAGCAGCCAAGATTCTAGCGGGGGCGAGACCCAGTACTTC.

J is TRBJ2-2 and V is TRBV3-1 (or the pseudogene TRBV3-2); no clear D gene. V gave up 6 bases and J gave up 1 base, with 9 bases separating them. CDR1 is LGHDT and CDR2 is YNNKEL in the germline V gene (reference sequence). The CDR3 length is 14 residues. The CDR3 region is CASRGGMNTGELFF. Here the CDR3 DNA reads TGTGCCAGCAGAGGCGGAATGAACACCGGGGAGCTGTTTTTT.

The V call is TRBV15, the J call TRBJ2-2; TRBD2 matches 7 bases. This CDR3 region has 16 residues. Germline V gene lookup returns CDR1 LNHNV and CDR2 YYDKDF (reference sequence). J was trimmed by 5 bases and V by 0 bases; bases with no gene match: 6. CDR3 sequence reads: CATSRDRTRRTGELFF. In DNA, the CDR3 is TGTGCCACCAGCAGAGACCGGACTAGACGTACCGGGGAGCTGTTTTTT.

The sample holds a few counts of this clone. The chain carries TRBV12-3 or TRBV12-4 and TRBJ2-2; no clear D gene. This CDR3 is 12 amino acids long. Trimming took off 7 bases at V and 1 base at J, with 4 bases between the two ends. CDR3 bases: TGTGCCAGCACCCGGAACACCGGGGAGCTGTTTTTT. It encodes CASTRNTGELFF.